These T cell receptor beta chains were read from a single sample in a study of blood T cells in healthy people across ages. TCRdb recomputed calls from the 5' RACE reads with MiXCR, one row per CDR3 protein. The repertoire holds 700,000 to 850,000 distinct CDR3 sequences, with 53% as singletons. Sequencing was performed on blood. These TCRs come from a man at least 80 years old in good health. CDR3s include the opening cysteine and the closing phenylalanine or tryptophan. The order of the fields is V gene, J gene, clone size, D gene, CDR3 DNA, CDR3 protein. The D gene is left open where the match is weak. Size is stated for part of the rows, as once, few or many counts, or as a class when the clone is expanded.

v_gene: TRBV20-1; j_gene: TRBJ1-4; abundance: once; d_gene: -; CDR3nt: TGCAGTGCTAGAGATAGAGGAGCCGGCAGGAGGGGGATTCGTGAAAAACTGTTTTTT; CDR3aa: CSARDRGAGRRGIREKLFF
v_gene: TRBV20-1; j_gene: TRBJ2-7; abundance: -; d_gene: -; CDR3nt: TGCAGTGCTCGGGATGGGGGGCAGCTCTCCCACGAGCAGTACTTC; CDR3aa: CSARDGGQLSHEQYF
v_gene: TRBV30; j_gene: TRBJ2-1; abundance: -; d_gene: -; CDR3nt: TGTGCCTGGAGTGGAGGGAGTGTCGATGAGCAGTTCTTC; CDR3aa: CAWSGGSVDEQFF
v_gene: TRBV29-1; j_gene: TRBJ2-3; abundance: many; d_gene: TRBD2; CDR3nt: TGCAGCGCATGGAGCGGGAGTAAGGGATACGCGTATTTT; CDR3aa: CSAWSGSKGYAYF
v_gene: TRBV18; j_gene: TRBJ2-5; abundance: -; d_gene: TRBD1; CDR3nt: TGTGCCAGCTCACCGGACAGGGGGCGAAAGGAGCAGTACTTC; CDR3aa: CASSPDRGRKEQYF
v_gene: TRBV7-2; j_gene: TRBJ1-2; abundance: few; d_gene: TRBD1; CDR3nt: TGTGCCAGCAGCTTGGCAGGGGGAGACTATGGCTACACCTTC; CDR3aa: CASSLAGGDYGYTF
v_gene: TRBV9; j_gene: TRBJ2-5; abundance: few; d_gene: -; CDR3nt: TGTGCCAGCAGCGTAGGCACCGGATTCGCGGCGGTAGAGACCCAGTACTTC; CDR3aa: CASSVGTGFAAVETQYF
v_gene: TRBV11-3; j_gene: TRBJ2-3; abundance: -; d_gene: TRBD2; CDR3nt: TGTGCCAGCGGGCAGCGGGAGACAGATACGCAGTATTTT; CDR3aa: CASGQRETDTQYF
v_gene: TRBV5-1; j_gene: TRBJ2-1; abundance: -; d_gene: TRBD2; CDR3nt: TGCGCCACCTATGCGGGGACTAGCGGGTACAATGAGCAGTTCTTC; CDR3aa: CATYAGTSGYNEQFF
v_gene: TRBV4-1; j_gene: TRBJ2-1; abundance: -; d_gene: TRBD2; CDR3nt: TGCGCCAGCAGCGACCCGGGACTAGCGGCTAGGAATGAGCAGTTCTTC; CDR3aa: CASSDPGLAARNEQFF
v_gene: TRBV29-1; j_gene: TRBJ2-7; abundance: -; d_gene: TRBD2; CDR3nt: TGCAGCGTTAAAGCGGGGAGCTCCTACGAGCAGTACTTC; CDR3aa: CSVKAGSSYEQYF
v_gene: TRBV20-1; j_gene: TRBJ2-7; abundance: few; d_gene: -; CDR3nt: TGCAGTGCTAGCGCCGCGCAGGGGCCTCCCTACGAGCAGTACTTC; CDR3aa: CSASAAQGPPYEQYF
v_gene: TRBV6-5; j_gene: TRBJ1-4; abundance: -; d_gene: TRBD1; CDR3nt: TGTGCCAGCAGTTATTACGCCGGGACAGGGAAGGCTAATGAAAAACTGTTTTTT; CDR3aa: CASSYYAGTGKANEKLFF
v_gene: TRBV19; j_gene: TRBJ2-1; abundance: few; d_gene: TRBD1; CDR3nt: TGTGCCAGTAGTATAACAGGGGGTCGGTACAATGAGCAGTTCTTC; CDR3aa: CASSITGGRYNEQFF
v_gene: TRBV10-3; j_gene: TRBJ2-6; abundance: few; d_gene: -; CDR3nt: TGTGCCATCAGTGAAGGGCCTCTCTTCGTCCTGACTTTC; CDR3aa: CAISEGPLFVLTF
v_gene: TRBV12-5; j_gene: TRBJ2-1; abundance: -; d_gene: TRBD2; CDR3nt: TGTGCTACCCGTGGGACTAGCGGGAGGGCGGATGAGCAGTTCTTC; CDR3aa: CATRGTSGRADEQFF
v_gene: TRBV4-1; j_gene: TRBJ2-7; abundance: -; d_gene: TRBD2; CDR3nt: TGCGCCAGCAGCCAAGAGGGGGAGGGATCCGAGCAGTACTTC; CDR3aa: CASSQEGEGSEQYF
v_gene: TRBV27; j_gene: TRBJ2-5; abundance: -; d_gene: -; CDR3nt: TGTGCCAGCAGTTTCGGCAGGGTCCTAGAGACCCAGTACTTC; CDR3aa: CASSFGRVLETQYF
v_gene: TRBV20-1; j_gene: TRBJ1-1; abundance: -; d_gene: -; CDR3nt: TGCAGTGCTATCCCTGGACAGAACACTGAAGCTTTCTTT; CDR3aa: CSAIPGQNTEAFF
v_gene: TRBV20-1; j_gene: TRBJ2-7; abundance: -; d_gene: TRBD2; CDR3nt: TGCAGTGCTAGAGATCCTAGCGGGAGGGGGATCGAGCAGTACTTC; CDR3aa: CSARDPSGRGIEQYF
v_gene: TRBV29-1; j_gene: TRBJ2-5; abundance: -; d_gene: TRBD1; CDR3nt: TGCAGCGTTGGGACAGGGGGCGCGGGGGAGCAGTACTTC; CDR3aa: CSVGTGGAGEQYF
v_gene: TRBV28; j_gene: TRBJ2-5; abundance: many; d_gene: -; CDR3nt: TGTGCCAGCATTCCCGGGGGCGGGGAGACCCAGTACTTC; CDR3aa: CASIPGGGETQYF
v_gene: TRBV10-3; j_gene: TRBJ2-1; abundance: -; d_gene: TRBD2; CDR3nt: TGTGCCATCAGTCGACTAGCGGGAGGAACCTACAATGGGCAGTTCTTC; CDR3aa: CAISRLAGGTYNGQFF
v_gene: TRBV18; j_gene: TRBJ2-1; abundance: -; d_gene: TRBD2; CDR3nt: TGTGCCAGCTCTCCACTAGCGGGAGTGACCTACAATGAGCAGTTCTTC; CDR3aa: CASSPLAGVTYNEQFF
v_gene: TRBV20-1; j_gene: TRBJ2-1; abundance: -; d_gene: -; CDR3nt: TGCAGTGCAGCCCAAGGGGGAGGGCCGGGGAATGAGCGGTTCTTC; CDR3aa: CSAAQGGGPGNERFF
v_gene: TRBV5-1; j_gene: TRBJ2-7; abundance: -; d_gene: -; CDR3nt: TGCGCCAGCAGCTTGGTAATTCGGCAGGGGGGGGCCTACGAGCAGTACTTC; CDR3aa: CASSLVIRQGGAYEQYF
v_gene: TRBV6-1; j_gene: TRBJ2-7; abundance: -; d_gene: TRBD2; CDR3nt: TGTGCCAGCAGTGAAGAAGGACTAGCGGGAGGCCGTTCCTACAATGAGCAGTACTTC; CDR3aa: CASSEEGLAGGRSYNEQYF
v_gene: TRBV7-9; j_gene: TRBJ1-1; abundance: -; d_gene: -; CDR3nt: TGTGCCAGCAGCTGGACGAACACTGAAGCTTTCTTT; CDR3aa: CASSWTNTEAFF
v_gene: TRBV11-2; j_gene: TRBJ2-7; abundance: many; d_gene: -; CDR3nt: TGTGCCAGCAGCCCCTGGACCAGGGATAAAGCCGAGCAGTACTTC; CDR3aa: CASSPWTRDKAEQYF
v_gene: TRBV28; j_gene: TRBJ2-7; abundance: -; d_gene: -; CDR3nt: TGTGCCAGCAGTTTCACGGGCCGATACGAGCAGTACTTC; CDR3aa: CASSFTGRYEQYF
v_gene: TRBV5-1; j_gene: TRBJ2-1; abundance: -; d_gene: -; CDR3nt: TGCGCCAGCAGCTTGGCCCCGGGCAGGGAGCAGTTCTTC; CDR3aa: CASSLAPGREQFF
v_gene: TRBV29-1; j_gene: TRBJ1-1; abundance: -; d_gene: -; CDR3nt: TGCAGCGTTGCACGACAGGAGGAAGCTTTCTTT; CDR3aa: CSVARQEEAFF
v_gene: TRBV3-1; j_gene: TRBJ2-5; abundance: -; d_gene: TRBD2; CDR3nt: TGTGCCAGCAGCCAAGGAAGGGGACTAGCGCGACCTCAAGAGACCCAGTACTTC; CDR3aa: CASSQGRGLARPQETQYF
v_gene: TRBV12-3/TRBV12-4; j_gene: TRBJ2-1; abundance: once; d_gene: -; CDR3nt: TGTGCCAGCAGTACCGGGACCCCTCTCGAGCAGTTCTTC; CDR3aa: CASSTGTPLEQFF
v_gene: TRBV11-1; j_gene: TRBJ2-7; abundance: -; d_gene: TRBD2; CDR3nt: TGTGCCAGCAACTTAGGATGGGGCACTAGCGGCGACTACGAGCAGTACTTC; CDR3aa: CASNLGWGTSGDYEQYF
v_gene: TRBV12-3/TRBV12-4; j_gene: TRBJ2-1; abundance: -; d_gene: TRBD2; CDR3nt: TGTGCCAGCAGTCCACTGACTAGCGGGTATACCTACAATGAGCAGTTCTTC; CDR3aa: CASSPLTSGYTYNEQFF
v_gene: TRBV28; j_gene: TRBJ1-1; abundance: few; d_gene: -; CDR3nt: TGTGCCAGCAGTTTACTGGCAGGGGAGGTTGAAGCTTTCTTT; CDR3aa: CASSLLAGEVEAFF
v_gene: TRBV7-2; j_gene: TRBJ1-5; abundance: -; d_gene: -; CDR3nt: TGTGCCAGCAGCTTAGTTCTCAATCAGCCCCAGCATTTT; CDR3aa: CASSLVLNQPQHF
v_gene: TRBV25-1; j_gene: TRBJ2-5; abundance: -; d_gene: -; CDR3nt: TGTGCCAGCAGTTCCGAGACATTCTCGGAGACCCAGTACTTC; CDR3aa: CASSSETFSETQYF
v_gene: TRBV20-1; j_gene: TRBJ2-3; abundance: few; d_gene: TRBD1; CDR3nt: TGCAGTGCTACACTTCCCCGACAGGGTCGCACAGATACGCAGTATTTT; CDR3aa: CSATLPRQGRTDTQYF
v_gene: TRBV10-3; j_gene: TRBJ2-7; abundance: -; d_gene: -; CDR3nt: TGTGCCACCTCTGTGCTTCCGGGAGCTACCTACGAGCAGTACTTC; CDR3aa: CATSVLPGATYEQYF
v_gene: TRBV20-1; j_gene: TRBJ1-1; abundance: -; d_gene: -; CDR3nt: TGCAGTGCTAGAGATCGACGGAGCCTCATGAACACTGAAGCTTTCTTT; CDR3aa: CSARDRRSLMNTEAFF
v_gene: TRBV14; j_gene: TRBJ2-1; abundance: few; d_gene: TRBD2; CDR3nt: TGTGCCAGCCGACTAGCGGGAGGCAATGAGCAGTTCTTC; CDR3aa: CASRLAGGNEQFF
v_gene: TRBV4-1; j_gene: TRBJ2-5; abundance: -; d_gene: -; CDR3nt: TGCGCCAGCAGCCAAGATGGAGGAGGCCAAGAGACCCAGTACTTC; CDR3aa: CASSQDGGGQETQYF
v_gene: TRBV7-9; j_gene: TRBJ2-7; abundance: few; d_gene: -; CDR3nt: TGTGCCAGCAGCCGCGACAGCCACGAGCAGTACTTC; CDR3aa: CASSRDSHEQYF
v_gene: TRBV7-8; j_gene: TRBJ2-5; abundance: -; d_gene: -; CDR3nt: TGTGCCAGCAGCTTAGAGACAGGTCTGAAGACCCAGTACTTC; CDR3aa: CASSLETGLKTQYF
v_gene: TRBV12-3/TRBV12-4; j_gene: TRBJ2-1; abundance: -; d_gene: TRBD2; CDR3nt: TGTGCCAGCATCAAAGGGGGTAGCGGGAGTGATGAGCAGTTCTTC; CDR3aa: CASIKGGSGSDEQFF